The rows below give T cell receptor beta chains drawn from one sample of a study of blood T cell repertoires in COVID-19. The repertoire was sequenced with immunoSEQ multiplex PCR; TCRdb's copy has only in-frame clones and lacks some. The table has around 150,000 clones, 88% seen once; the top ten hold roughly 10%. Specimen: peripheral blood. These receptor sequences come from a man between 50 and 59 years old with active or convalescent COVID-19. The CDR3 runs from the conserved cysteine through the conserved F or W. A D gene is named only where the DNA matches it firmly. Some rows mark clone size as missing; the rest say once, few, many or name a class of expanded clone.

D gene: .
J gene: TRBJ1-1
V gene: TRBV6-6
clone size: .
CDR3 protein: CASSYGGRPEAFF
CDR3 DNA: TGTGCCAGCAGTTACGGTGGGCGCCCTGAAGCTTTCTTT

D gene: .
J gene: TRBJ2-5
V gene: TRBV5-8
clone size: .
CDR3 protein: CASSPGGWETQYF
CDR3 DNA: TGTGCCAGCAGCCCCGGCGGGTGGGAGACCCAGTACTTC

D gene: TRBD2
J gene: TRBJ2-2
V gene: TRBV12-5
clone size: .
CDR3 protein: CASGLVRGGRARELFF
CDR3 DNA: TGTGCTAGTGGTTTGGTACGAGGAGGGAGGGCCCGGGAGCTGTTTTTT

D gene: TRBD1
J gene: TRBJ2-1
V gene: TRBV5-1
clone size: .
CDR3 protein: CASSLRQGMFQGNRNRVLGEQFF
CDR3 DNA: TGCGCCAGCAGCCTGAGACAGGGGATGTTTCAGGGGAACCGGAACCGGGTCTTAGGCGAGCAGTTCTTC

D gene: .
J gene: TRBJ2-7
V gene: TRBV28
clone size: .
CDR3 protein: CASSLDRPLEQYF
CDR3 DNA: TGTGCCAGCAGTTTAGACAGGCCTTTGGAGCAGTACTTC

D gene: TRBD2
J gene: TRBJ2-7
V gene: TRBV7-9
clone size: .
CDR3 protein: CASSLSQGSGRAYF
CDR3 DNA: TGTGCCAGCAGCTTAAGCCAGGGTAGCGGGAGGGCGTACTTC

D gene: TRBD2
J gene: TRBJ2-1
V gene: TRBV6-2/TRBV6-3
clone size: .
CDR3 protein: CASSHPGGLAGNEQFF
CDR3 DNA: TGTGCCAGCAGCCACCCCGGAGGTCTAGCGGGCAATGAGCAGTTCTTC

D gene: .
J gene: TRBJ1-6
V gene: TRBV19
clone size: few
CDR3 protein: CASSTGLRGSSPLHF
CDR3 DNA: TGTGCCAGTAGTACGGGACTTCGTGGAAGCTCACCCCTCCACTTT

D gene: .
J gene: TRBJ1-2
V gene: TRBV9
clone size: .
CDR3 protein: CASSPHGVLGYTF
CDR3 DNA: TGTGCCAGCAGCCCCCACGGGGTGTTGGGCTACACCTTC

D gene: TRBD1
J gene: TRBJ2-2
V gene: TRBV7-2
clone size: .
CDR3 protein: CASSRTGANTGELFF
CDR3 DNA: TGTGCCAGCAGCCGGACAGGGGCGAACACCGGGGAGCTGTTTTTT

D gene: .
J gene: TRBJ2-3
V gene: TRBV6-4
clone size: .
CDR3 protein: CASSDEAGGTDTQYF
CDR3 DNA: TGTGCCAGCAGTGACGAGGCAGGGGGCACAGATACGCAGTATTTT

D gene: TRBD1
J gene: TRBJ2-5
V gene: TRBV29-1
clone size: once
CDR3 protein: CSVRGDRARETQYF
CDR3 DNA: TGCAGCGTTCGGGGCGACAGGGCCCGAGAGACCCAGTACTTC

D gene: TRBD1
J gene: TRBJ1-5
V gene: TRBV6-5
clone size: .
CDR3 protein: CASSIDRGRYQPQHF
CDR3 DNA: TGTGCCAGCAGCATTGACAGGGGGCGTTATCAGCCCCAGCATTTT

D gene: .
J gene: TRBJ2-1
V gene: TRBV13
clone size: .
CDR3 protein: CASSLWSGGLNEQFF
CDR3 DNA: TGTGCCAGCAGCTTATGGTCCGGAGGGCTCAATGAGCAGTTCTTC

D gene: TRBD2
J gene: TRBJ2-3
V gene: TRBV6-1
clone size: .
CDR3 protein: CASSGSSGLAGDWGPDTQYF
CDR3 DNA: TGTGCCAGCAGTGGCAGCTCGGGACTAGCGGGAGATTGGGGCCCAGATACGCAGTATTTT

D gene: TRBD1
J gene: TRBJ2-5
V gene: TRBV7-8
clone size: .
CDR3 protein: CASSWDRGETQYF
CDR3 DNA: TGTGCCAGCAGTTGGGACAGAGGGGAGACCCAGTACTTC

D gene: TRBD1
J gene: TRBJ1-5
V gene: TRBV10-1
clone size: .
CDR3 protein: CARGQSNQPQHF
CDR3 DNA: TGCGCCAGGGGACAGAGCAATCAGCCCCAGCATTTT

D gene: .
J gene: TRBJ2-2
V gene: TRBV5-1
clone size: .
CDR3 protein: CASSSVGGNTGELFF
CDR3 DNA: TGCGCCAGCAGCTCGGTGGGGGGGAACACCGGGGAGCTGTTTTTT

D gene: TRBD2
J gene: TRBJ2-1
V gene: TRBV5-1
clone size: .
CDR3 protein: CASSLGTSGSYEQFF
CDR3 DNA: TGCGCCAGCAGCTTGGGGACTAGCGGGAGCTATGAGCAGTTCTTC

D gene: .
J gene: TRBJ1-6
V gene: TRBV21-1
clone size: once
CDR3 protein: CASSQRRVNSPLHF
CDR3 DNA: TGTGCCAGCAGCCAAAGGAGGGTTAATTCACCCCTCCACTTT

D gene: TRBD1
J gene: TRBJ2-5
V gene: TRBV5-5
clone size: few
CDR3 protein: CASSPGFRDRGQETQYF
CDR3 DNA: TGTGCCAGCAGCCCGGGGTTCCGGGACAGGGGACAAGAGACCCAGTACTTC

D gene: .
J gene: TRBJ1-1
V gene: TRBV5-1
clone size: .
CDR3 protein: CASSLAGGSNTEAFF
CDR3 DNA: TGCGCCAGCAGCTTGGCGGGGGGCTCGAACACTGAAGCTTTCTTT

D gene: .
J gene: TRBJ2-7
V gene: TRBV18
clone size: .
CDR3 protein: CASSQASASYEQYF
CDR3 DNA: TGTGCCAGCTCGCAAGCTAGCGCCTCCTACGAGCAGTACTTC

D gene: TRBD1
J gene: TRBJ1-2
V gene: TRBV14
clone size: .
CDR3 protein: CASSAQQGKYNYGYTF
CDR3 DNA: TGTGCCAGCAGCGCCCAACAGGGGAAGTACAACTATGGCTACACCTTC

D gene: .
J gene: TRBJ1-3
V gene: TRBV4-2
clone size: .
CDR3 protein: CASSQEGRAGNTIYF
CDR3 DNA: TGTGCCAGCAGCCAAGAGGGCAGGGCTGGAAACACCATATATTTT

D gene: .
J gene: TRBJ1-6
V gene: TRBV12-3/TRBV12-4
clone size: .
CDR3 protein: CASSFGGNSPLHF
CDR3 DNA: TGTGCCAGCAGTTTCGGGGGAAATTCACCCCTCCACTTT

D gene: TRBD1
J gene: TRBJ1-1
V gene: TRBV29-1
clone size: few
CDR3 protein: CSVPQGAAEAFF
CDR3 DNA: TGCAGCGTTCCACAGGGGGCAGCTGAAGCTTTCTTT

D gene: TRBD1
J gene: TRBJ2-1
V gene: TRBV24-1
clone size: .
CDR3 protein: CATSDVGTGSYNEQFF
CDR3 DNA: TGTGCCACCAGTGATGTCGGGACAGGCAGTTACAATGAGCAGTTCTTC

D gene: .
J gene: TRBJ1-2
V gene: TRBV11-2
clone size: .
CDR3 protein: CASSLVTGSYGYTF
CDR3 DNA: TGTGCCAGCAGCTTAGTGACAGGCAGCTATGGCTACACCTTC

D gene: .
J gene: TRBJ2-7
V gene: TRBV28
clone size: .
CDR3 protein: CASREGLGEQYF
CDR3 DNA: TGTGCCAGCAGGGAGGGCCTTGGCGAGCAGTACTTC

D gene: TRBD2
J gene: TRBJ2-1
V gene: TRBV3-1/TRBV3-2
clone size: .
CDR3 protein: CASSQDIGGRRFF
CDR3 DNA: TGTGCCAGCAGCCAAGACATCGGCGGGAGGCGGTTCTTC

D gene: TRBD1
J gene: TRBJ2-1
V gene: TRBV9
clone size: .
CDR3 protein: CASSVELGQGYNEQFF
CDR3 DNA: TGTGCCAGCAGCGTAGAGCTAGGACAGGGGTACAATGAGCAGTTCTTC

D gene: .
J gene: TRBJ2-5
V gene: TRBV5-6
clone size: .
CDR3 protein: CASSRGHIQETQYF
CDR3 DNA: TGTGCCAGCAGCCGGGGACATATCCAAGAGACCCAGTACTTC

D gene: .
J gene: TRBJ2-7
V gene: TRBV29-1
clone size: .
CDR3 protein: CSVEVGEQYF
CDR3 DNA: TGCAGCGTTGAAGTCGGGGAGCAGTACTTC

D gene: .
J gene: TRBJ1-5
V gene: TRBV11-2
clone size: .
CDR3 protein: CASSLQAGQPQHF
CDR3 DNA: TGTGCCAGCAGCTTACAGGCGGGTCAGCCCCAGCATTTT

D gene: .
J gene: TRBJ1-2
V gene: TRBV28
clone size: .
CDR3 protein: CASSLGLYGYTF
CDR3 DNA: TGTGCCAGCAGTTTGGGACTCTATGGCTACACCTTC

D gene: TRBD2
J gene: TRBJ2-1
V gene: TRBV28
clone size: .
CDR3 protein: CASSFPSGSGRAIDEQFF
CDR3 DNA: TGTGCCAGCAGTTTCCCCTCGGGTAGCGGGAGGGCCATCGATGAGCAGTTCTTC

D gene: .
J gene: TRBJ2-3
V gene: TRBV4-1
clone size: .
CDR3 protein: CASSQDRVFADTQYF
CDR3 DNA: TGCGCCAGCAGCCAAGATCGGGTATTCGCAGATACGCAGTATTTT

D gene: .
J gene: TRBJ2-1
V gene: TRBV6-2/TRBV6-3
clone size: few
CDR3 protein: CASSYPLGVQSEQFF
CDR3 DNA: TGTGCCAGCAGTTACCCCTTGGGAGTGCAAAGTGAGCAGTTCTTC

D gene: .
J gene: TRBJ1-1
V gene: TRBV6-5
clone size: .
CDR3 protein: CASSYSSGGNTEAFF
CDR3 DNA: TGTGCCAGCAGTTACTCCTCGGGGGGTAACACTGAAGCTTTCTTT

D gene: TRBD2
J gene: TRBJ2-7
V gene: TRBV12-3/TRBV12-4
clone size: .
CDR3 protein: CASSFGTSQQYF
CDR3 DNA: TGTGCCAGCAGTTTTGGGACTAGTCAGCAGTACTTC

D gene: TRBD1
J gene: TRBJ1-5
V gene: TRBV6-5
clone size: .
CDR3 protein: CASSTTTGVDQPQHF
CDR3 DNA: TGTGCCAGCAGTACAACGACAGGGGTAGATCAGCCCCAGCATTTT

D gene: .
J gene: TRBJ1-5
V gene: TRBV18
clone size: .
CDR3 protein: CASSRTDSNQPQHF
CDR3 DNA: TGTGCCAGCTCACGGACAGATAGCAATCAGCCCCAGCATTTT

D gene: .
J gene: TRBJ1-6
V gene: TRBV7-9
clone size: few
CDR3 protein: CASSLVSGSNSPLHF
CDR3 DNA: TGTGCCAGCAGCTTAGTTTCAGGGTCCAATTCACCCCTCCACTTT

D gene: .
J gene: TRBJ2-3
V gene: TRBV30
clone size: .
CDR3 protein: CATLGAPDTQYF
CDR3 DNA: TGTGCCACCCTGGGGGCCCCGGATACGCAGTATTTT

D gene: .
J gene: TRBJ1-5
V gene: TRBV7-2
clone size: .
CDR3 protein: CASSLRDGNQPQHF
CDR3 DNA: TGTGCCAGCAGCTTACGGGATGGCAATCAGCCCCAGCATTTT